This T cell receptor beta chain was captured in a study of cytomegalovirus exposure and HLA in healthy donors. This CDR3 has 17 residues. J was trimmed by 0 bases and V by 0 bases; bases with no gene match: 6. From germline, CDR1 is SGDLS and CDR2 YYNGEE. On this clone itself: Its antigen is still unknown.

Study results and limitations: Sequencing had likely introduced a cluster of highly shared sequence variants as an artifact. TCR beta chains associated with HLA were, in a later analysis, more clonally expanded than equally common others. In a later analysis, donors in an Asian-associated ancestry cluster reportedly had fewer N-insertions in productive TCRs than the cohort mean.

60 Vbeta and 13 Jbeta primers were used in PCR. The repertoire was sequenced with immunoSEQ multiplex PCR; TCRdb's copy has only in-frame clones and lacks some. The sample yields 130,000 to 150,000 clones, approximately 80% seen once. Material for sequencing was PBMCs. The chain is built from TRBV9 and TRBJ2-3; 8 positions agree with TRBD2. This TCR derives from a male donor in good health and CMV-seronegative. This CDR3 reads CASSVGLAGTSTDTQYF. In DNA form, the CDR3 reads TGTGCCAGCAGCGTAGGCCTAGCGGGTACTAGCACAGATACGCAGTATTTT.